This TCR beta chain comes out of a study of OX40 agonist ivuxolimab in advanced cancers. Study-wide findings and caveats: In general, CD8+ T cells held more expanded clones than CD4+ did, on average. The authors did not determine the antigen specificity of the expanded peripheral T cells.

Deletions cut 6 bases from V and 4 bases from J, with 10 bases between. The CDR3 runs to 13 residues. CDR1 is SGHTA, CDR2 FQGNSA, per germline. The table came from immunoSEQ multiplex PCR; TCRdb's copy has only in-frame clones and leaves some out. The sample records some 58,000 clones, 86% being singletons. This clone has only a few counts. Its antigen is as yet unknown. The specimen comprised CD4+ or CD8+ T cells sorted from blood, sampled in a trial of the OX40 agonist ivuxolimab. The sequence came from an adult with an advanced solid tumor such as melanoma, head and neck, liver or kidney cancer. This chain links TRBV7-2 with TRBJ1-5; D call uncertain. The CDR3 loop reads CASSLWGNQPQHF. CDR3 nucleotides: TGTGCCAGCAGTCTTTGGGGTAATCAGCCCCAGCATTTT.